Listed below are T cell receptor beta chains from one sample, sequenced in a study of CD8 T cells in ankylosing spondylitis. TCRdb itself ran the 5' RACE reads through MiXCR, one entry per CDR3 protein. This sample has some 270,000 distinct CDR3 sequences, with approximately 30% found just once. Sequencing was done on a sample of blood, either unsorted or a sorted T cell fraction (not recorded which). The receptors here all came from a male donor with ankylosing spondylitis or in good health (not recorded which). CDR3s include the opening cysteine and the closing phenylalanine or tryptophan. Each record gives: V gene, clone size, J gene, D gene, CDR3 protein, CDR3 DNA. A D gene is named only where the DNA matches it firmly. Clone size, where shown, is once, few, many, or a class for clones that have expanded.

>TRBV12-3/TRBV12-4|-|TRBJ1-3|TRBD1
CASRRGQGDTIYF
TGTGCCAGCAGAAGAGGACAGGGGGACACCATATATTTT
>TRBV19|-|TRBJ1-1|-
CASRLSRGSNTEAFF
TGTGCCAGTAGGCTGTCCAGGGGTTCGAACACTGAAGCTTTCTTT
>TRBV30|-|TRBJ1-5|TRBD1
CAWSGDSYSNQPQHF
TGTGCCTGGAGTGGGGACAGCTATAGCAATCAGCCCCAGCATTTT
>TRBV5-6|-|TRBJ1-6|-
CASSLGGARSPLHF
TGTGCCAGCAGCCTCGGGGGGGCACGATCACCCCTCCACTTT
>TRBV7-2|-|TRBJ1-4|-
CASSSPGVREKLFF
TGTGCCAGCAGCTCCCCGGGAGTAAGGGAAAAACTGTTTTTT
>TRBV6-1|-|TRBJ2-1|TRBD2
CASLDFGLVCYYNEQFF
TGTGCCAGCTTGGATTTCGGACTAGTCTGTTACTACAATGAGCAGTTCTTC
>TRBV10-3|few|TRBJ1-5|-
CAISEPSDGFGRQPQHF
TGTGCCATCAGTGAGCCCTCGGACGGGTTCGGGCGTCAGCCCCAGCATTTT
>TRBV19|-|TRBJ1-2|-
CASSLFAESNYGYTF
TGTGCCAGTAGTCTATTCGCCGAGTCTAACTATGGCTACACCTTC
>TRBV6-5|few|TRBJ2-5|-
CASSYSRAETQYF
TGTGCCAGCAGTTACTCGAGGGCGGAGACCCAGTACTTC
>TRBV7-6|-|TRBJ2-7|-
CASSGRADYEQYF
TGTGCCAGCTCTGGCAGGGCTGACTACGAGCAGTACTTC
>TRBV29-1|-|TRBJ2-3|TRBD2
CSVVQIAGIDTQYF
TGCAGCGTTGTCCAGATAGCGGGGATAGATACGCAGTATTTT
>TRBV12-3/TRBV12-4|-|TRBJ1-3|-
CASSFPGSGNTIYF
TGTGCCAGCAGTTTCCCGGGCTCTGGAAACACCATATATTTT
>TRBV12-3/TRBV12-4|-|TRBJ1-4|-
CASSGLRNEKLFF
TGTGCCAGCAGTGGACTCAGAAATGAAAAACTGTTTTTT
>TRBV9|-|TRBJ2-1|-
CASSPRSPSSYNEQFF
TGTGCCAGCAGCCCACGATCACCCAGCTCCTACAATGAGCAGTTCTTC
>TRBV7-6|-|TRBJ2-7|TRBD1
CASSLIQGDPYEQYF
TGTGCCAGCAGCTTAATTCAGGGGGACCCCTACGAGCAGTACTTC
>TRBV29-1|-|TRBJ2-7|-
CSVFLDGSYEQYF
TGCAGCGTGTTCCTGGACGGCTCCTACGAGCAGTACTTC
>TRBV15|many|TRBJ2-7|TRBD1
CATSRERQGADEQYF
TGTGCCACCAGCAGAGAGCGGCAGGGGGCTGACGAGCAGTACTTC
>TRBV20-1|-|TRBJ1-2|-
CSARGGRVDYGYTF
TGCAGTGCTAGAGGGGGGAGGGTGGACTATGGCTACACCTTC
>TRBV12-3/TRBV12-4|few|TRBJ2-1|TRBD1
CASTPDRGNEQFF
TGTGCCAGCACCCCGGACAGGGGTAATGAGCAGTTCTTC
>TRBV5-1|-|TRBJ1-2|-
CASSLEGTPGGYTF
TGCGCCAGCAGCTTGGAAGGGACGCCGGGGGGCTACACCTTC
>TRBV10-2|few|TRBJ2-3|-
CASSDRAGTDTQYF
TGCGCCAGCAGTGATCGGGCCGGCACAGATACGCAGTATTTT
>TRBV20-1|-|TRBJ2-7|-
CSAKGPESYEQYF
TGCAGTGCTAAGGGGCCCGAGTCCTACGAGCAGTACTTC
>TRBV7-2|-|TRBJ2-7|-
CASSFPGPYEQYF
TGTGCCAGCAGCTTCCCGGGGCCGTACGAGCAGTACTTC
>TRBV9|-|TRBJ2-7|-
CASSVGRQPDTYEQYF
TGTGCCAGCAGCGTGGGGAGGCAACCTGATACTTACGAGCAGTACTTC